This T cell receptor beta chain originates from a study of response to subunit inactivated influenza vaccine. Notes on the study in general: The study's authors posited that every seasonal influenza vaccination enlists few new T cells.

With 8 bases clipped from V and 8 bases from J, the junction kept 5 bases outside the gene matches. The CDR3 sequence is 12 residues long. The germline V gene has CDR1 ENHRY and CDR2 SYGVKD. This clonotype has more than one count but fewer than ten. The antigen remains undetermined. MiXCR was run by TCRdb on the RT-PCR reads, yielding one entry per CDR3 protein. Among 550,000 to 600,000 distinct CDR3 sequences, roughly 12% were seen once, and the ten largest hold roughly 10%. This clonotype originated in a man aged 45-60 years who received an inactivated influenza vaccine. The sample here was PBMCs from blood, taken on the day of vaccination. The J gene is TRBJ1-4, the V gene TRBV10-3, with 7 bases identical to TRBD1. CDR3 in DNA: TGTGCCATCGGGACAGCAAGAGAAAAACTGTTTTTT. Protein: CAIGTAREKLFF.